This TCR beta chain was obtained from a study of T cell responses to AZD1222 COVID-19 vaccine. On this clone: Its antigen remains unidentified.

Pooled together were second doses at about 4 or about 12 weeks. The method was immunoSEQ multiplex PCR; TCRdb's version includes in-frame clones alone and lacks a portion of them. The sample holds roughly 80,000 clones; about 90% are singletons and the top ten take approximately 1.3%. CDR1 is SQVTM and CDR2 is ANQGSEA in the germline V gene. The CDR3 length is 12 residues. V was trimmed by 4 bases and J by 5 bases, leaving 12 bases between them. Regarding the study as a whole: Donors were chiefly white British, with a greater number of females, and clonal diversity was perhaps underestimated. Only a handful of AZD1222 recipients were seropositive at baseline.

This specimen was peripheral blood, taken 28 days after the second AZD1222 dose. This chain joins TRBV29-1 and TRBJ2-7, with D possibly called TRBD1 or TRBD2 (5 bases each). The sequence was obtained from an adult who received the AZD1222 COVID-19 vaccine. CDR3 in amino acids: CSVAAGTHEQYF. The CDR3 nucleotides read TGCAGCGTTGCGGCAGGGACGCACGAGCAGTACTTC.